The 30 T cell receptor beta chains reported below all come from one sample, sequenced in a study of beta chain features in type 1 diabetes. Reverse transcribing all isolated RNA meant expressed TCRB transcripts were sequenced. Profiled with immunoSEQ multiplex PCR; TCRdb holds only in-frame clones, not every one. The sample consists of hundreds of thousands of clones, about 12% of them appearing once. Sequencing used naive CD4+ T cells from blood. Receptors originate from a man aged 18 to 30 in good health.

V usage is TRBV18 and J usage is TRBJ2-7, with D perhaps matching TRBD1 (6 bases). The V and J ends lost 1 base and 3 bases respectively, with 10 bases between them. Germline-derived CDR1 and CDR2 are KGHSH and LQKENI. This CDR3 is built from 14 residues. The CDR3 nucleotides are TGTGCCAGCTCACCACAGGGGGAGCACTACGAGCAGTACTTC. Protein product: CASSPQGEHYEQYF.

This clone came up once. The identical CDR3 is also encoded by other nucleotide sequences in the sample. This CDR3 is CATSRDREGQPQHF. CDR3 nucleotides: TGTGCCACCAGCAGGGACAGGGAAGGACAGCCCCAGCATTTT. The chain joins TRBV15 to TRBJ1-5, with 8 bases matching TRBD1. J gave up 7 bases and V 3 bases, and 5 bases lay outside the gene matches. This CDR3 region has 14 residues. Germline values: CDR1 LNHNV, CDR2 YYDKDF (reference sequence).

This clone was observed a handful of times. This chain connects TRBV11-1 to TRBJ2-2; possible D gene TRBD1, 6 bases. Trimming took 2 bases from V and 0 from J, leaving 10 bases between them. Germline V CDR1 and CDR2: SGHAT, FQDESV (reference sequence). The CDR3 loop spans 16 amino acids. Here the CDR3 DNA reads TGTGCCAGCAGCTTAAATGCAGGGGCGAACACCGGGGAGCTGTTTTTT. This sequence encodes CASSLNAGANTGELFF.

The V and J genes are TRBV5-8 and TRBJ2-1; a weak D match, TRBD2 (5 bases). This CDR3 has 15 residues. Germline V lookup: CDR1 SGHTS, CDR2 YDEGEE. The germline V and J ends were trimmed by 3 bases and 6 bases, with 16 bases remaining between them. Here the CDR3 DNA reads TGTGCCAGCAGCTCTTGGTTAGCGACCCCCAATGAGCAGTTCTTC. Encoded protein: CASSSWLATPNEQFF.

A few counts support this clone. DNA of the CDR3: TGTGCCAGCAGCCTAGGGGGACTAGCGGGGGAATACAACACCGGGGAGCTGTTTTTT. This encodes CASSLGGLAGEYNTGELFF. V gene TRBV28 combines with J gene TRBJ2-2; 14 bases match TRBD2. The V and J ends lost 6 bases and 2 bases, in that order; junction bases with no gene match: 11. From germline, CDR1 is MDHEN and CDR2 SYDVKM. The CDR3 totals 19 residues.

This clone was seen a handful of times. V gene TRBV25-1 combines with J gene TRBJ2-3; D remains ambiguous. Per the germline V gene, CDR1 is MGHDK and CDR2 is SYGVNS. The CDR3 is made up of 11 amino acids. Trimming removed 3 bases from V and 14 bases from J, with 12 bases in between. CDR3 DNA sequence: TGTGCCAGCAGTGAGTTCCGGGTCCCGTATTTT. Protein product: CASSEFRVPYF.

This chain uses TRBV5-6 with TRBJ2-3; tentatively, D is TRBD2 (6 bases). V shed 3 bases and J shed 11 bases, with 16 bases lying between them. Germline V gene lookup returns CDR1 SGHDT and CDR2 YYEEEE. CDR3 length: 13 residues. CDR3 residues: CASSSQTRGLQYF. The DNA for the CDR3 is TGTGCCAGCAGCTCCCAGACTAGGGGACTGCAGTATTTT.

V is TRBV7-8 and J is TRBJ2-3; D not certain. V was shortened by 5 bases and J by 2 bases, with 8 bases between the two germline ends. CDR1 and CDR2 (germline): SGHVS, FQNEAQ. The CDR3 has 13 residues. The CDR3 DNA reads as TGTGCCAGCAGCCGAGAGTACACAGATACGCAGTATTTT. Translated, it gives CASSREYTDTQYF.

This clone came up a few times. This sequence joins TRBV20-1 and TRBJ2-3, with D tentatively TRBD2 (5 bases). CDR3 length: 11 amino acids. Per germline, CDR1 DFQATT and CDR2 SNEGSKA (reference sequence). The CDR3 coding sequence is TGCAGCGGGGAAAGCACAGATACGCAGTATTTT. Translated, it gives CSGESTDTQYF.

This clone was counted a few times. J is TRBJ2-3 and V is TRBV28; TRBD1 might be the D (5 bases). Trimming left V 8 bases short and J 0 bases short, with 9 bases between. CDR3 length: 13 amino acids. The V gene's germline CDR1 is MDHEN and CDR2 SYDVKM. For the CDR3, the DNA is TGTGCCAGCCGGCAGGGAAGCACAGATACGCAGTATTTT. Translation: CASRQGSTDTQYF.

This clone was seen only a few times. The same CDR3 also results from other DNA sequences found in this sample. The rearrangement uses TRBV6-6 and TRBJ2-7; 7 positions match TRBD1. The CDR3 totals 12 residues. The germline gives CDR1 MNHNY, CDR2 SVGAGI (reference sequence). V shed 8 bases, J shed 5 bases, and the junction held 6 bases outside the gene matches. The CDR3 sequence: CASSYRGDEQYF. The CDR3 nucleotides are TGTGCCAGCTCGTACAGGGGTGACGAGCAGTACTTC.

The chain combines TRBV9 with TRBJ1-1; 11 positions match TRBD1. The CDR3 runs 16 residues. The ends lost 1 base at V and 5 bases at J; junction bases unmatched: 7. The germline CDR1 and CDR2 sequences are SGDLS and YYNGEE. In DNA form, the CDR3 reads TGTGCCAGCAGCGTAAGGGGGACAGGGGGAGGAACTGAAGCTTTCTTT. Residues: CASSVRGTGGGTEAFF.

The rearrangement uses TRBV5-6 and TRBJ1-2; 7 bases agree with TRBD1. CDR3 size: 13 residues. Unmatched junction bases numbered 4, after V lost 4 bases and J lost 4 bases. CDR1 is SGHDT and CDR2 is YYEEEE in the germline V gene. Written as DNA, the CDR3 is TGTGCCAGCAGCCTCAACAGGGGCTATGGCTACACCTTC. Translating it yields CASSLNRGYGYTF.

In its sample, this clone was seen a few times. The rearrangement joins TRBV19 to TRBJ1-1; TRBD1 might be the D (6 bases). Trimming left V 7 bases short and J 4 bases short, with 13 bases between. Germline assignment: CDR1 LNHDA and CDR2 SQIVND (reference sequence). This CDR3 spans 13 amino acids. The CDR3 here is CASKDSPGTEAFF. CDR3 DNA sequence: TGTGCCAGTAAGGACAGTCCGGGCACTGAAGCTTTCTTT. Together with reference TRBV19 and TRBJ1-1, the CDR3 gives the full variable domain: DGGITQSPKYLFRKEGQNVTLSCEQNLNHDAMYWYRQDPGQGLRLIYYSQIVNDFQKGDIAEGYSVSREKKESFPLTVTSAQKNPTAFYLCASKDSPGTEAFFGQGTRLTVV.

The genes are TRBV28 and TRBJ2-1; D is perhaps TRBD2 (5 bases). Germline CDR1 MDHEN, CDR2 SYDVKM. V was shortened by 4 bases and J by 4 bases, with 11 bases between the two germline ends. The CDR3 is made up of 14 amino acids. Here the CDR3 DNA reads TGTGCCAGCAGTTCCGCGGGCCAGTACAATGAGCAGTTCTTC. Amino acid sequence: CASSSAGQYNEQFF.

In its sample, this clone was seen a few times. V gene TRBV5-8 combines with J gene TRBJ2-1, with 7 bases matching TRBD2. V gave up 7 bases and J gave up 4 bases; unmatched junction bases: 14. The CDR3 length is 16 residues. From germline, CDR1 is SGHTS and CDR2 YDEGEE. The CDR3 here is CASGTLVGGVYNEQFF. The CDR3, as DNA: TGTGCCAGCGGAACCCTGGTGGGGGGGGTTTACAATGAGCAGTTCTTC.

The chain is built from TRBV7-3 and TRBJ2-7; 7 bases line up with TRBD2. The V gene end was trimmed by 5 bases and the J gene end by 6 bases; junction bases not matched to a gene: 19. CDR1 and CDR2 (germline): SGHTA, FQGTGA. CDR3 length: 17 amino acids. In nucleotides, the CDR3 is TGTGCCAGCAGCCCAACCATAAGGCGCGGGAGTCTCTCCGAGCAGTACTTC. Translation gives CASSPTIRRGSLSEQYF.

This clone showed up just a few times. This chain links TRBV28 with TRBJ1-1, with D perhaps TRBD1 (5 bases). The CDR3 spans 12 residues. V was clipped by 8 bases and J by 5 bases, with 12 bases between them. CDR1 MDHEN and CDR2 SYDVKM come from the germline V gene. CDR3 sequence: CASSRVVTEAFF. The CDR3 DNA sequence: TGTGCCAGCTCCAGGGTTGTTACTGAAGCTTTCTTT.

The rearrangement joins TRBV30 to TRBJ2-2, with 10 bases matching TRBD2. CDR3 size: 15 residues. The germline CDR1 and CDR2 sequences are GTSNPN and SVGIG (reference sequence). V lost 3 bases, J lost 9 bases, and 10 bases stayed unmatched. In DNA form, the CDR3 reads TGTGCCTGGAGGCGTAGGCTAGCGGGGGTTCGGGAGCTGTTTTTT. Its translation: CAWRRRLAGVRELFF.

The chain links TRBV7-9 to TRBJ1-2, with TRBD1 identical over 9 bases. The CDR3 covers 15 residues. The junction had 10 bases not matched to a gene; V was cut back by 4 bases and J by 7 bases. Germline CDR1 is SEHNR and CDR2 is FQNEAQ (reference sequence). The CDR3 reads CASSSLGTGTGGYTF. For the CDR3, the DNA is TGTGCCAGCAGCTCCTTAGGGACAGGGACAGGTGGCTACACCTTC.

This clone was seen more than once but under ten times. The genes are TRBV4-3 and TRBJ2-7; the D gene is possibly TRBD2 (5 bases). CDR3 length equals 16 residues. V gave up 0 bases and J gave up 2 bases, with 14 bases separating them. From germline, CDR1 is LGHNA and CDR2 YSLEER. In DNA form, the CDR3 reads TGCGCCAGCAGCCAAGAAGTCCGAGGGAGTCCCTACGAGCAGTACTTC. Protein sequence: CASSQEVRGSPYEQYF.

This sequence joins TRBV28 and TRBJ2-3; D may be TRBD2 (5 bases). The germline CDR1 and CDR2 sequences are MDHEN and SYDVKM. V gave up 6 bases and J gave up 4 bases, with 5 bases separating them. The CDR3 has 11 residues. CDR3: CASRAADTQYF. As DNA, the CDR3 is TGTGCCAGCAGAGCGGCAGATACGCAGTATTTT.

The CDR3 DNA reads TGTGCCAGCAGTGAATTTGGACGGCGGGCGGGGACCCAGTACTTC. Translation: CASSEFGRRAGTQYF. The chain carries TRBV2 and TRBJ2-5; D is perhaps TRBD2 (5 bases). The CDR3 extends over 15 amino acids. Germline values: CDR1 SNHLY, CDR2 FYNNEI. V was clipped by 2 bases and J by 7 bases, with 17 bases between them.

This chain uses TRBV5-4 with TRBJ2-7; TRBD2 is a possible D gene (6 bases). The CDR3 sequence is 14 residues long. CDR1 SGHNT and CDR2 YYREEE come from the germline V gene (reference sequence). Trimming left V 1 base short and J 2 bases short, with 10 bases between. CDR3 nucleotide sequence: TGTGCCAGCAGCTTGAATAGCGGACCCTACGAGCAGTACTTC. Its protein is CASSLNSGPYEQYF.

The V call is TRBV28, the J call TRBJ1-2; D might be TRBD1 (6 bases). Trimming cost V 1 base and J 7 bases, with 19 bases left between them. Per the germline V gene, CDR1 is MDHEN and CDR2 is SYDVKM. The CDR3 runs 16 residues. The CDR3 DNA sequence: TGTGCCAGCAGTTTATTCGTAGACAGGAGACGTATTGGCTACACCTTC. Translating gives CASSLFVDRRRIGYTF.

This clone was seen more than once but under ten times. This chain links TRBV29-1 with TRBJ1-1; a weak D match, TRBD1 (5 bases). Germline lookup yields CDR1 SQVTM and CDR2 ANQGSEA. The CDR3 loop spans 14 amino acids. V was shortened by 4 bases and J by 0 bases, with 12 bases between the two germline ends. CDR3 loop: CSVVGQPMNTEAFF. The CDR3 nucleotides are TGCAGCGTTGTAGGACAACCCATGAACACTGAAGCTTTCTTT.

Only a few counts were recorded for this clone. The chain carries TRBV5-1 and TRBJ2-5; D is undetermined. The germline gives CDR1 SGHRS, CDR2 YFSETQ. The CDR3 runs 13 residues. V was shortened by 8 bases and J by 4 bases, with 15 bases between the two germline ends. CDR3 amino acids: CASTEVVGETQYF. CDR3 DNA: TGCGCCAGTACTGAGGTGGTCGGAGAGACCCAGTACTTC.

This clone was seen more than once but under ten times. The rearrangement joins TRBV5-4 to TRBJ2-2; perhaps TRBD1 as D (5 bases). The CDR3 extends over 15 amino acids. Germline V CDR1 and CDR2: SGHNT, YYREEE (reference sequence). The V gene lost 8 bases and the J gene lost 2 bases, with 16 bases spanning the gap. CDR3 bases: TGTGCCAGTCGGGCATCGACAGCTAACACCGGGGAGCTGTTTTTT. Encoded protein: CASRASTANTGELFF.

The chain combines TRBV5-6 with TRBJ2-5, with 11 bases aligning to TRBD2. Germline CDR1 reads SGHDT; CDR2 reads YYEEEE. V lost 3 bases and J lost 4; bases outside the gene matches: 2. This CDR3 contains 14 residues. In DNA form, the CDR3 reads TGTGCCAGCAGCTATACTAGCGGGAGAGAGACCCAGTACTTC. It yields the protein CASSYTSGRETQYF. Supplemented by reference TRBV5-6 and TRBJ2-5, the full variable domain reads DAGVTQSPTHLIKTRGQQVTLRCSPKSGHDTVSWYQQALGQGPQFIFQYYEEEERQRGNFPDRFSGHQFPNYSSELNVNALLLGDSALYLCASSYTSGRETQYFGPGTRLLVL.

This clone was seen a handful of times. The J gene is TRBJ2-1, the V gene TRBV4-3; 12 bases are a match to TRBD2. Germline loops: CDR1 LGHNA, CDR2 YSLEER. This CDR3 has 16 amino acids. Germline trimming cut 3 bases from V and 5 bases from J; bases unmatched to any gene: 5. The CDR3, as DNA: TGCGCCAGCAGCCATCTAACTAGCGGGAGGAACAATGAGCAGTTCTTC. Translating gives CASSHLTSGRNNEQFF.